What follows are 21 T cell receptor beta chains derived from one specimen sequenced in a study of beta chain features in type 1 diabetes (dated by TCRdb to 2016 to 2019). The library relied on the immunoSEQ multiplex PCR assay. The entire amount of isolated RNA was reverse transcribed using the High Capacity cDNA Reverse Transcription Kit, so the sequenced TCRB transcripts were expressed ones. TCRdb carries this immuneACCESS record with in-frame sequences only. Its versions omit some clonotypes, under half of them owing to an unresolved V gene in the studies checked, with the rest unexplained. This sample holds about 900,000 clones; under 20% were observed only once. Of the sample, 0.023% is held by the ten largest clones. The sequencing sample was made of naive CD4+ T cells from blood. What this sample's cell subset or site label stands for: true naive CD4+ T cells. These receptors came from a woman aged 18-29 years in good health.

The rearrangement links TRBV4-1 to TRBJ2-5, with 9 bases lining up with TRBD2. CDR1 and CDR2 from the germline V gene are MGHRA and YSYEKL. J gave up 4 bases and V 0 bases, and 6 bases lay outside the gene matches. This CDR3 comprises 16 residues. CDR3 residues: CASSQDGSGRGETQYF. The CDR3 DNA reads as TGCGCCAGCAGCCAAGATGGTAGCGGGAGAGGAGAGACCCAGTACTTC.

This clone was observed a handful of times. Here the CDR3 reads CASSGRATSGVSYNEQFF. The CDR3 nucleotides are TGTGCCAGTAGTGGGCGGGCGACTAGCGGAGTATCCTACAATGAGCAGTTCTTC. The chain uses TRBV19 and TRBJ2-1; TRBD2 aligns across 9 bases. Germline V lookup: CDR1 LNHDA, CDR2 SQIVND (reference sequence). There are 18 residues in the CDR3. Trimming took 5 bases from V and 1 from J; bases not matched to a gene: 12.

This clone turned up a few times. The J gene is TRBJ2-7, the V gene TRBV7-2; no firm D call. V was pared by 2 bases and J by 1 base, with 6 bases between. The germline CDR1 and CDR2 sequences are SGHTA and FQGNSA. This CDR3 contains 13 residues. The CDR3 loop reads CASSLSQSYEQYF. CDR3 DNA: TGTGCCAGCAGCTTAAGTCAGTCCTACGAGCAGTACTTC.

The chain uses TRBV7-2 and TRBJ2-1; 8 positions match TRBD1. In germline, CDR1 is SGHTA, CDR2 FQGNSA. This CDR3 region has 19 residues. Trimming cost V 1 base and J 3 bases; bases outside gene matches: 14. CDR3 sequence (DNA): TGTGCCAGCAGCTTAGTCGGGGCCAGGGGGCTACGTTACTACAATGAGCAGTTCTTC. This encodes CASSLVGARGLRYYNEQFF.

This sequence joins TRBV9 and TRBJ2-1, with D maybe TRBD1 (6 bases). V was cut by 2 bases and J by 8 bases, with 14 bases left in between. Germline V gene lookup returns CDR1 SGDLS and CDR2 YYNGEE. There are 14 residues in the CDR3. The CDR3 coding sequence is TGTGCCAGCAGCGTTTCCCAGGGGATCCATGAGCAGTTCTTC. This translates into CASSVSQGIHEQFF.

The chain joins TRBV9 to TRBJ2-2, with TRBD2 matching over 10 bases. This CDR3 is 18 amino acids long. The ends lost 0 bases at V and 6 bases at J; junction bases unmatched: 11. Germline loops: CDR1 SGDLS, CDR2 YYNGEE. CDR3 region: CASSVDSLAGDHPGELFF. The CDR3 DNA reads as TGTGCCAGCAGCGTAGATAGCCTAGCGGGAGATCATCCCGGGGAGCTGTTTTTT.

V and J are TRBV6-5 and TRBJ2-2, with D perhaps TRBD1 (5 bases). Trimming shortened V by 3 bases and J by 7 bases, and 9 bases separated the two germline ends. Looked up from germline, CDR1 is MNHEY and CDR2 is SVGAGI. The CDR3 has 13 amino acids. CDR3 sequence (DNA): TGTGCCAGCAGTTATATTCAGGGCGGGGAGCTGTTTTTT. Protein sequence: CASSYIQGGELFF.

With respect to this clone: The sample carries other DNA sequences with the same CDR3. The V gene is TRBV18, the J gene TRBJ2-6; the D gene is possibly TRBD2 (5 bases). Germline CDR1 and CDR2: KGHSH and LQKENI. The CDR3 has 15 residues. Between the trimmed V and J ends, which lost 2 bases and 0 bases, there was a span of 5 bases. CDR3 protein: CASSPAGSGANVLTF. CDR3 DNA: TGTGCCAGCTCACCAGCGGGCTCTGGGGCCAACGTCCTGACTTTC.

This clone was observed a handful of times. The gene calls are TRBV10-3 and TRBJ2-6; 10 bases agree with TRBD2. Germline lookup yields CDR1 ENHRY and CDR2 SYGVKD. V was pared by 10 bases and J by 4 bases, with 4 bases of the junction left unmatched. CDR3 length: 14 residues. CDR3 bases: TGTGCCACGGGACTAGCGCTCGGGGCCAACGTCCTGACTTTC. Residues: CATGLALGANVLTF.

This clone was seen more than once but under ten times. The CDR3 bases are TGTGCCAGCAGTGAATATATAGGGGGGCCCCGAGAAGAGCAGTTCTTC. Translation gives CASSEYIGGPREEQFF. The gene calls are TRBV25-1 and TRBJ2-1; D may match TRBD1 or TRBD2 (6 bases each). This CDR3 is 16 amino acids long. Between the trimmed V and J ends, which lost 0 bases and 10 bases, there was a span of 19 bases. Germline CDR1 reads MGHDK; CDR2 reads SYGVNS.

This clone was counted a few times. CDR3 in DNA: TGTGCCAGCAGCGTAGGAGTGGAGAAAAACGAGCAGTACTTC. Translated, it gives CASSVGVEKNEQYF. The chain is built from TRBV9 and TRBJ2-7; no reliable D call. Germline loops: CDR1 SGDLS, CDR2 YYNGEE. The CDR3 runs 14 residues. Trimming stripped 0 bases from V and 5 bases from J, with 12 bases between. The variable domain in full, completed from reference TRBV9 and TRBJ2-7, reads DSGVTQTPKHLITATGQRVTLRCSPRSGDLSVYWYQQSLDQGLQFLIQYYNGEERAKGNILERFSAQQFPDLHSELNLSSLELGDSALYFCASSVGVEKNEQYFGPGTRLTVT.

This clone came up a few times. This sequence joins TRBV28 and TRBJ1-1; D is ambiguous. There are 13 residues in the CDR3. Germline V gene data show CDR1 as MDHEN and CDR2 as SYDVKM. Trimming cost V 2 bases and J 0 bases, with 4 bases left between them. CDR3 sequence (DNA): TGTGCCAGCAGTTTAAACATGAACACTGAAGCTTTCTTT. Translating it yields CASSLNMNTEAFF.

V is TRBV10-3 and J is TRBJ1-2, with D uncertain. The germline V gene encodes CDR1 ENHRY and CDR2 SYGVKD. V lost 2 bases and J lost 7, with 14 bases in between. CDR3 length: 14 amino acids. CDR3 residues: CAISEGPVGGGYTF. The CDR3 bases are TGTGCCATCAGTGAGGGGCCCGTTGGCGGTGGCTACACCTTC.

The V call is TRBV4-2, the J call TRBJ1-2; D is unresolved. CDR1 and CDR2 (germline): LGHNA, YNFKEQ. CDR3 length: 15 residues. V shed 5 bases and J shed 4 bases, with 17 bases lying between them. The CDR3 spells CASSFVDPGGYGYTF. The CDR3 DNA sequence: TGTGCCAGCAGCTTCGTTGACCCGGGCGGCTATGGCTACACCTTC.

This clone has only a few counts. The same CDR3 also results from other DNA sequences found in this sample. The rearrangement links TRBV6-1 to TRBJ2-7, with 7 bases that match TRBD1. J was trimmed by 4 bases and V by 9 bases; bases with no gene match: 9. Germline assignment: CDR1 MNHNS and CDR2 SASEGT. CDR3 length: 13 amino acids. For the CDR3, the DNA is TGTGCCAGTACCCGGGACAGCCTTTACGAGCAGTACTTC. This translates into CASTRDSLYEQYF.

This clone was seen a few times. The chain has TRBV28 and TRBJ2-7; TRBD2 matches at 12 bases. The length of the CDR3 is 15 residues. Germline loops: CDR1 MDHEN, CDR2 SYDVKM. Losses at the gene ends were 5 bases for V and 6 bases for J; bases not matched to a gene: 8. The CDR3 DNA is TGTGCCAGCAGTCACCGACTAGCGGGAGTCGGCGAGCAGTACTTC. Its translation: CASSHRLAGVGEQYF.

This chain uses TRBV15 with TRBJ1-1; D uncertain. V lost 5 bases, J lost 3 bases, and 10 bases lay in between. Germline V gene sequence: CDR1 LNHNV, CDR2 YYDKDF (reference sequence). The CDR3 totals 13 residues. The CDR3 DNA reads TGTGCCACCAGCCTCCGATTGGACACTGAAGCTTTCTTT. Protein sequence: CATSLRLDTEAFF.

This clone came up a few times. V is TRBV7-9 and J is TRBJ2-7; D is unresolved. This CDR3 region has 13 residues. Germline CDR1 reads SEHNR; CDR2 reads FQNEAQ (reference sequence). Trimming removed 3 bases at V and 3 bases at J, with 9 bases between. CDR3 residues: CASSFLTGYEQYF. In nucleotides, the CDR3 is TGTGCCAGCAGCTTCTTGACTGGCTACGAGCAGTACTTC.

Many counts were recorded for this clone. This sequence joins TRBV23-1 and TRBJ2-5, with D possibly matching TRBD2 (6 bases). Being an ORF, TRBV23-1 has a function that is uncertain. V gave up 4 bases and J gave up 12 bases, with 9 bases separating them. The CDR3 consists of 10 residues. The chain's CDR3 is CASSPGVKYF. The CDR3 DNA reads TGCGCCAGCAGTCCGGGAGTTAAGTACTTC.

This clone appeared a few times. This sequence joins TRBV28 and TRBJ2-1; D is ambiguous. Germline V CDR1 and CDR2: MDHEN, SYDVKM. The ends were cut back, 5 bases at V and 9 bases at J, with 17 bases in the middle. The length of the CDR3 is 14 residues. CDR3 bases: TGTGCCAGCAGTCTGCGACCTGGATGGGGTGAGCAGTTCTTC. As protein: CASSLRPGWGEQFF.

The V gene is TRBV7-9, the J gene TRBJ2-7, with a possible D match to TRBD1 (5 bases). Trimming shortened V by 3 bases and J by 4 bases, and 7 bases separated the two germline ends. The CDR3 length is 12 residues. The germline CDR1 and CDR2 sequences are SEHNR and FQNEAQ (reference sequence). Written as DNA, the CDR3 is TGTGCCAGCAGCTTCAGGGCTTACGAGCAGTACTTC. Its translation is CASSFRAYEQYF.